The 3 T cell receptor beta chains given below trace back to one sample, sequenced in a study of long-term antiretroviral therapy in people with HIV. Run at survey level, the immunoSEQ assay was version v3.0. Only in-frame clones appear in the TCRdb table, and some are missing; sequencing was by immunoSEQ multiplex PCR. This table holds under 20,000 clones, 60% to 85% found once. Sample: unsorted PBMCs, taken 2.1 years before starting antiretroviral therapy. Source of these receptors: a man aged 25 to 45 with HIV.

The rearrangement uses TRBV14 and TRBJ2-7, with 10 bases that match TRBD1. The germline V gene encodes CDR1 SGHDN and CDR2 FVKESK. V dropped 3 bases and J dropped 3; count of bases not matched to a gene: 2. This CDR3 is 14 amino acids long. CDR3 protein: CASSQDRGIYEQYF. For the CDR3, the DNA is TGTGCCAGCAGCCAGGACAGGGGGATCTACGAGCAGTACTTC.

This rearrangement joins TRBV5-1 to TRBJ2-4; 11 nucleotides agree with TRBD2. Germline CDR1 and CDR2: SGHRS and YFSETQ. V was pared by 4 bases and J by 1 base, with 16 bases of the junction left unmatched. The CDR3 sequence is 20 residues long. CDR3 sequence (DNA): TGCGCCAGCAGCCCAACGGGACTAGCGGTTAGTAGGGGGGCCAAAAACATTCAGTACTTC. Residues: CASSPTGLAVSRGAKNIQYF. Variable domain in full (rest from reference TRBV5-1 and TRBJ2-4): KAGVTQTPRYLIKTRGQQVTLSCSPISGHRSVSWYQQTPGQGLQFLFEYFSETQRNKGNFPGRFSGRQFSNSRSEMNVSTLELGDSALYLCASSPTGLAVSRGAKNIQYFGAGTRLSVL.

This clone was seen more than once but under ten times. The V call is TRBV28, the J call TRBJ2-2, with unresolved D. The CDR3 has 15 amino acids. Trimming cost V 6 bases and J 2 bases, with 13 bases left between them. Per the germline V gene, CDR1 is MDHEN and CDR2 is SYDVKM. The CDR3 protein is CASSNRHPNTGELFF. The CDR3 nucleotides are TGTGCCAGCAGCAATCGACACCCAAACACCGGGGAGCTGTTTTTT.